The 12 T cell receptor beta chains presented below share a single source sample, sequenced in a study of vaccination and CD4 T cells after COVID-19. Treatment given: approximately 9-day PBMC culture with coronavirus spike peptide pools or control peptides (ViraFEST assay). Antigens of these TCRs are unknown. The Oncomine TCR Beta short-read assay was applied to DNA of cultured CD4+ T cells. From the PCR reads, TCRdb called clonotypes with MiXCR, one entry per CDR3 protein. Here the sample spans some 21,000 distinct CDR3 sequences, over 45% being singletons. Input material: CD4+ T cells from blood, cultured in vitro. These receptors were obtained from a human donor who had recovered from COVID-19.

The chain has TRBV7-2 and TRBJ1-2; D may be TRBD1 (6 bases). Germline loops: CDR1 SGHTA, CDR2 FQGNSA. The V and J ends lost 1 base and 5 bases respectively, with 17 bases between them. CDR3 length equals 16 residues. CDR3 in amino acids: CASSLDHRASVYGYTF. The CDR3 coding sequence is TGTGCCAGCAGCTTAGATCACAGGGCGTCGGTATATGGCTACACCTTC.

The rearrangement uses TRBV27 and TRBJ2-7; D unresolved. This CDR3 is built from 12 residues. Trimming removed 5 bases from V and 7 bases from J, with 12 bases in between. Germline V lookup: CDR1 MNHEY, CDR2 SMNVEV (reference sequence). Here the CDR3 DNA reads TGTGCCAGCAGTGGAGCCCGAACAGAGCAGTACTTC. Translating it yields CASSGARTEQYF.

V usage is TRBV7-2 and J usage is TRBJ2-7; TRBD1 might be the D (6 bases). V dropped 2 bases and J dropped 7 bases, with 12 bases sitting between them. The germline CDR1 and CDR2 sequences are SGHTA and FQGNSA. The CDR3 sequence is 13 residues long. CDR3 protein: CASSLYDRMEQYF. In DNA form, the CDR3 reads TGTGCCAGCAGCTTATACGACAGGATGGAGCAGTACTTC.

The rearrangement joins TRBV28 to TRBJ2-3; D may be TRBD2 (5 bases). CDR3 length: 18 residues. V was shortened by 7 bases and J by 2 bases, with 25 bases between the two germline ends. CDR1 is MDHEN and CDR2 is SYDVKM in the germline V gene. The DNA for the CDR3 is TGTGCCAGCACCCCTTCGGCAGGTGGAGGCACACACACAGATACGCAGTATTTT. It translates to CASTPSAGGGTHTDTQYF.

This clonotype appeared a few times. This rearrangement joins TRBV19 to TRBJ1-6; 9 nucleotides align to TRBD1. Germline CDR1 LNHDA, CDR2 SQIVND (reference sequence). The CDR3 consists of 15 residues. V gave up 6 bases and J gave up 8 bases; unmatched junction bases: 8. CDR3 region: CASSFIRDRDSPLHF. Here the CDR3 DNA reads TGTGCCAGTAGCTTTATCCGGGACAGGGATTCACCCCTCCACTTT.

The chain has TRBV28 and TRBJ1-5; D call uncertain. Trimming removed 10 bases from V and 6 bases from J, with 19 bases in between. Germline-derived CDR1 and CDR2 are MDHEN and SYDVKM. This CDR3 is 14 amino acids long. The CDR3 bases are TGTGCCACTTTCGGGAGGGTCTTCTCTCAGCCCCAGCATTTT. This sequence encodes CATFGRVFSQPQHF.

This clonotype was counted a few times. The V gene is TRBV6-1, the J gene TRBJ1-5; no definite D call. CDR1 is MNHNS and CDR2 is SASEGT in the germline V gene. This CDR3 is 13 amino acids long. Deletions cut 2 bases from V and 5 bases from J, with 7 bases between. CDR3 residues: CASSESADQPQHF. CDR3 bases: TGTGCCAGCAGTGAATCGGCCGATCAGCCCCAGCATTTT.

CDR3 coding DNA: TGTGCCAGCAGTGGGGGTGTCGAGCTACACACCGGGGAGCTGTTTTTT. Its translation: CASSGGVELHTGELFF. This chain joins TRBV27 and TRBJ2-2; perhaps D is TRBD1 or TRBD2 (5 bases each). Germline lookup yields CDR1 MNHEY and CDR2 SMNVEV (reference sequence). Trimming removed 5 bases at V and 3 bases at J, with 16 bases between. The CDR3 spans 16 residues.

The chain combines TRBV6-2 or TRBV6-3 with TRBJ1-1; no definite D call. This CDR3 spans 14 amino acids. The germline gives CDR1 MNHEY, CDR2 SVGEGT. Trimming removed 2 bases at V and 0 bases at J, with 7 bases between. CDR3 sequence (DNA): TGTGCCAGCAGTTACCTGGCCCTGAACACTGAAGCTTTCTTT. Translated, it gives CASSYLALNTEAFF.

The chain is built from TRBV10-3 and TRBJ2-1; D call uncertain. The CDR3 consists of 15 residues. The V end was cut by 2 bases, the J end by 0 bases, with 8 bases between. Germline V gives CDR1 ENHRY, CDR2 SYGVKD. The CDR3 reads CAISEALSSYNEQFF. The CDR3 nucleotides read TGTGCCATCAGTGAGGCGCTGAGCTCCTACAATGAGCAGTTCTTC.

The V gene is TRBV30, the J gene TRBJ2-7, with 8 bases aligning to TRBD2. The germline V gene encodes CDR1 GTSNPN and CDR2 SVGIG (reference sequence). CDR3 length: 16 amino acids. As DNA, the CDR3 is TGTGCTTTCTCCCCGGGACTAGGGGTCGAGGTCTACGAGCAGTACTTC. Its translation is CAFSPGLGVEVYEQYF.

This clonotype turned up a few times. The chain employs TRBV20-1 and TRBJ2-2, with D unclear. Trimming pared 1 base from V and 2 bases from J, leaving 5 bases between. Germline assignment: CDR1 DFQATT and CDR2 SNEGSKA (reference sequence). The CDR3 is 13 residues long. The CDR3 nucleotides are TGCAGTGCTAGAGCCCTTAACACCGGGGAGCTGTTTTTT. It is translated as CSARALNTGELFF.